This is a list of T cell receptor beta chains from one sample in a study of beta chain features in type 1 diabetes. TCRdb keeps only in-frame clones here, not all; method: immunoSEQ multiplex PCR. Here the sample spans approximately 60,000 clones, under 60% being singletons. The sample comprised Tregs from blood. All receptors come from a woman in her thirties or forties with type 1 diabetes. The CDR3 runs from the conserved cysteine through the conserved F or W. Fields, in order: V gene, clone size, J gene, CDR3 length, D gene, CDR3 DNA, CDR3 protein. D genes are given only for firm matches. Some rows mark clone size as missing; the rest say once, few, many or name a class of expanded clone.

v_gene: TRBV19
abundance: once
j_gene: TRBJ2-7
len: 13
d_gene: TRBD1
CDR3nt: TGTGCCAGTAGCAGGGACAGTTCCTACGAGCAGTACTTC
CDR3aa: CASSRDSSYEQYF

v_gene: TRBV10-3
abundance: -
j_gene: TRBJ1-1
len: 13
d_gene: TRBD1
CDR3nt: TGTGCCATCAGGCGACAGGGGGATACTGAAGCTTTCTTT
CDR3aa: CAIRRQGDTEAFF

v_gene: TRBV28
abundance: -
j_gene: TRBJ1-1
len: 15
d_gene: -
CDR3nt: TGTGCCAGCAGTTCCTTACTTCAGGGAAGCACTGAAGCTTTCTTT
CDR3aa: CASSSLLQGSTEAFF

v_gene: TRBV30
abundance: few
j_gene: TRBJ2-7
len: 12
d_gene: TRBD2
CDR3nt: TGTGCCTGGAGACTAGCGGGAGGCGAGCAGTACTTC
CDR3aa: CAWRLAGGEQYF

v_gene: TRBV11-2
abundance: -
j_gene: TRBJ1-2
len: 12
d_gene: -
CDR3nt: TGTGCCAGCAGCTTAGGGCCCTATGGCTACACCTTC
CDR3aa: CASSLGPYGYTF

v_gene: TRBV5-4
abundance: -
j_gene: TRBJ2-2
len: 14
d_gene: TRBD2
CDR3nt: TGTGCCAGCAGCCCCCTGGGGGGGTCCGGGGAGCTGTTTTTT
CDR3aa: CASSPLGGSGELFF

v_gene: TRBV28
abundance: -
j_gene: TRBJ2-1
len: 15
d_gene: TRBD1
CDR3nt: TGTGCCAGCAGTCTAACTGGACAGGGTATGAATGAGCAGTTCTTC
CDR3aa: CASSLTGQGMNEQFF

v_gene: TRBV5-5
abundance: -
j_gene: TRBJ1-1
len: 11
d_gene: -
CDR3nt: TGTGCCAGCAGCCTGGTGGAGAAAACTTTCTTT
CDR3aa: CASSLVEKTFF

v_gene: TRBV6-6
abundance: -
j_gene: TRBJ2-1
len: 14
d_gene: TRBD2
CDR3nt: TGTGCCAGCAGTTACGGGGCGGGAGCGTGGGAGCAGTTCTTC
CDR3aa: CASSYGAGAWEQFF

v_gene: TRBV19
abundance: -
j_gene: TRBJ2-5
len: 15
d_gene: -
CDR3nt: TGTGCCAGTAGTATAAGAAAAGGGGCAGCGGAGACCCAGTACTTC
CDR3aa: CASSIRKGAAETQYF